These T cell receptor beta chains were read from a single sample in a study of cytotoxic CD8 clonotypes in ibrutinib-treated CLL. TCRdb's copy holds only in-frame clones and misses some; the assay was immunoSEQ multiplex PCR. The sample has more than 15,000 clones, 68% seen once. Source: PBMCs, taken before ibrutinib treatment. The receptors originated from a human donor with chronic lymphocytic leukemia. Both conserved end residues are part of each CDR3. The D gene is left open where the match is weak. Not every row has a clone size; where given, it reads once, few, many or a size class.

cdr3_length	v_call	clone_size	j_call	d_call	cdr3_aa	cdr3_nt
13	TRBV30	.	TRBJ1-4	.	CAWSGRVGEKLFF	TGTGCCTGGAGTGGCCGGGTAGGCGAAAAACTGTTTTTT
13	TRBV19	.	TRBJ2-5	.	CASSSELGETQYF	TGTGCCAGTAGTTCCGAGCTGGGAGAGACCCAGTACTTC
14	TRBV4-1	.	TRBJ2-5	.	CASSQGNTGETQYF	TGCGCCAGCAGCCAAGGGAACACTGGAGAGACCCAGTACTTC
15	TRBV5-8	.	TRBJ2-3	TRBD2	CASSLADGQRGTQYF	TGTGCCAGCAGCTTGGCCGACGGGCAGCGGGGTACGCAGTATTTT
17	TRBV4-2	.	TRBJ2-7	TRBD2	CASSRDPTGLAAYEQYF	TGTGCCAGCAGCCGGGACCCAACGGGACTAGCTGCCTACGAGCAGTACTTC
16	TRBV5-1	few	TRBJ2-7	.	CASSLGRFSSSYEQYF	TGCGCCAGCAGCTTGGGGAGGTTTTCAAGCTCCTACGAGCAGTACTTC
15	TRBV5-1	few	TRBJ2-2	.	CASNHGQPRSGELFF	TGCGCCAGCAATCACGGACAGCCGCGCTCCGGGGAGCTGTTTTTT
15	TRBV10-3	.	TRBJ1-1	.	CAISESRSTNTEAFF	TGTGCCATCAGTGAGTCGCGCTCGACGAACACTGAAGCTTTCTTT
13	TRBV7-6	few	TRBJ1-2	.	CASSAHINYGYTF	TGTGCCAGCAGCGCCCACATTAACTATGGCTACACCTTC
16	TRBV30	.	TRBJ1-2	.	CAWRPTRAGQSFDYTF	TGTGCCTGGAGACCCACACGGGCAGGCCAGTCCTTTGACTACACCTTC
13	TRBV30	.	TRBJ2-1	.	CAWDTSSYNEQFF	TGTGCCTGGGACACGAGCTCCTACAATGAGCAGTTCTTC
15	TRBV11-2	.	TRBJ1-3	.	CASSLLGEGGNTIYF	TGTGCCAGCAGCCTTCTCGGGGAAGGGGGAAACACCATATATTTT
16	TRBV7-2	.	TRBJ1-2	TRBD1	CASSWAGQGAYYGYTF	TGTGCCAGCAGCTGGGCGGGACAGGGGGCTTACTATGGCTACACCTTC
13	TRBV7-2	once	TRBJ1-1	.	CASLQGMNTEAFF	TGTGCCAGCCTACAGGGTATGAACACTGAAGCTTTCTTT
14	TRBV7-8	.	TRBJ1-6	.	CASSRDSYNSPLHF	TGTGCCAGCAGCCGGGACTCCTATAATTCACCCCTCCACTTT
19	TRBV11-3	.	TRBJ2-3	TRBD2	CASSLVTSGVAASTDTQYF	TGTGCCAGCAGCTTAGTCACTAGCGGGGTTGCTGCTAGCACAGATACGCAGTATTTT
12	TRBV28	.	TRBJ2-7	.	CASSLTSYEQYF	TGTGCCAGCAGTTTGACGTCCTACGAGCAGTACTTC
14	TRBV28	.	TRBJ2-7	TRBD1	CASSLAGGPYEQYF	TGTGCCAGCAGTTTAGCAGGGGGTCCCTACGAGCAGTACTTC
14	TRBV19	few	TRBJ1-6	.	CASPCKEDNSPLHF	TGTGCCAGTCCGTGTAAAGAGGATAATTCACCCCTCCACTTT
15	TRBV5-4	.	TRBJ2-7	TRBD2	CASSSKRGANYEQYF	TGTGCCAGCAGCTCGAAGCGGGGGGCCAACTACGAGCAGTACTTC
11	TRBV6-1	.	TRBJ2-4	TRBD1	CATADRVIQYF	TGTGCCACCGCGGACAGGGTCATTCAGTACTTC
13	TRBV6-6	.	TRBJ1-2	.	CASSYGQLTGYTF	TGTGCCAGCAGTTATGGACAGCTGACCGGCTACACCTTC
14	TRBV12-5	.	TRBJ2-7	.	CASGPGEGAHEQYF	TGTGCTAGTGGTCCAGGGGAGGGGGCCCACGAGCAGTACTTC
11	TRBV29-1	once	TRBJ2-5	.	CSVGIQETQYF	TGCAGCGTCGGGATACAAGAGACCCAGTACTTC
18	TRBV18	.	TRBJ2-6	.	CASSPRTAGASGANVLTF	TGTGCCAGCTCACCACGGACAGCCGGGGCTTCTGGGGCCAACGTCCTGACTTTC
13	TRBV2	few	TRBJ2-3	.	CASSEIIGDTQYF	TGTGCCAGCAGTGAAATAATCGGGGATACGCAGTATTTT
13	TRBV30	few	TRBJ2-7	TRBD1	CAWSRDRPYEQYF	TGTGCCTGGAGTCGGGACAGACCCTACGAGCAGTACTTC
14	TRBV27	.	TRBJ1-1	TRBD1	CASSLGTGKAEAFF	TGTGCCAGCAGTTTAGGGACAGGGAAGGCTGAAGCTTTCTTT
13	TRBV19	.	TRBJ1-1	.	CASIPFEGEEAFF	TGTGCCAGTATCCCTTTTGAGGGGGAGGAAGCTTTCTTT
14	TRBV19	.	TRBJ1-5	.	CASSIGGGGQPQHF	TGTGCCAGTAGTATAGGGGGGGGCGGTCAGCCCCAGCATTTT
12	TRBV6-5	.	TRBJ2-2	.	CASSYRGRELFF	TGTGCCAGCAGTTACAGGGGAAGGGAGCTGTTTTTT
13	TRBV11-3	once	TRBJ1-1	.	CASSLDRRAEAFF	TGTGCCAGCAGCTTAGATCGGAGAGCTGAAGCTTTCTTT
13	TRBV5-1	few	TRBJ2-7	.	CASSLDSTYEQYF	TGCGCCAGCAGCCTGGACAGTACCTACGAGCAGTACTTC
13	TRBV19	.	TRBJ2-2	.	CASSIGAVGELFF	TGTGCCAGTAGTATTGGGGCGGTCGGGGAGCTGTTTTTT
16	TRBV7-2	.	TRBJ2-4	.	CASSGTPGIAKNIQYF	TGTGCCAGCAGCGGAACCCCCGGAATAGCCAAAAACATTCAGTACTTC
14	TRBV30	.	TRBJ1-2	.	CAWRMDGRTYGYTF	TGTGCCTGGAGAATGGACGGCCGGACTTATGGCTACACCTTC
13	TRBV25-1	.	TRBJ1-2	TRBD1	CASSAFTGEGYTF	TGTGCCAGCAGTGCATTCACAGGGGAAGGCTACACCTTC
13	TRBV10-3	.	TRBJ2-3	TRBD1	CAIEGQGTDTQYF	TGTGCCATTGAGGGACAGGGCACAGATACGCAGTATTTT
16	TRBV5-5	.	TRBJ2-7	TRBD2	CASSPSVTSGAREQYF	TGTGCCAGCAGTCCTAGTGTGACTAGCGGGGCCCGCGAGCAGTACTTC
16	TRBV19	.	TRBJ1-6	.	CASSSRGTGPNSPLHF	TGTGCCAGTAGTTCCAGGGGCACAGGTCCAAATTCACCCCTCCACTTT
13	TRBV18	.	TRBJ1-3	.	CASSPDGGNTIYF	TGTGCCAGCTCACCAGACGGAGGAAACACCATATATTTT
12	TRBV7-8	few	TRBJ1-1	.	CASGPGNTEAFF	TGTGCCAGTGGCCCGGGGAACACTGAAGCTTTCTTT
15	TRBV30	.	TRBJ1-5	.	CAWDTGPYSNQPQHF	TGTGCCTGGGACACAGGGCCATATAGCAATCAGCCCCAGCATTTT
13	TRBV25-1	few	TRBJ1-2	.	CASSEPGRYGYTF	TGTGCCAGCAGTGAACCAGGCCGCTATGGCTACACCTTC
13	TRBV10-1	.	TRBJ2-2	.	CASTRRGNGELFF	TGCGCCAGCACCCGAAGGGGGAACGGGGAGCTGTTTTTT
17	TRBV7-6	few	TRBJ2-2	TRBD2	CASSPRGLAVNTGELFF	TGTGCCAGCAGTCCCCGCGGACTAGCGGTGAACACCGGGGAGCTGTTTTTT
12	TRBV28	.	TRBJ1-2	TRBD1	CASRDRVYGYTF	TGTGCCAGCAGAGACAGGGTCTATGGCTACACCTTC
16	TRBV4-3	.	TRBJ2-3	TRBD2	CASSQDTGGYTDRQYF	TGCGCCAGCAGCCAAGATACGGGGGGGTACACAGATAGGCAGTATTTT
17	TRBV7-2	.	TRBJ2-7	TRBD2	CASSLAASGVLEREQYF	TGTGCCAGCAGCTTAGCGGCTAGCGGGGTCCTCGAAAGGGAGCAGTACTTC
12	TRBV2	.	TRBJ1-1	.	CASQLMNTEAFF	TGTGCCAGCCAGCTTATGAACACTGAAGCTTTCTTT
15	TRBV5-5	.	TRBJ2-5	TRBD2	CASSSSGGAGETQYF	TGTGCCAGCAGTTCCAGCGGGGGGGCCGGAGAGACCCAGTACTTC
16	TRBV28	.	TRBJ2-2	TRBD2	CASRTPSGGTTGELFF	TGTGCCAGCAGAACCCCTAGCGGGGGAACAACCGGGGAGCTGTTTTTT
13	TRBV5-1	.	TRBJ2-1	.	CASSWAGQSEQFF	TGCGCCAGCAGCTGGGCAGGGCAAAGCGAGCAGTTCTTC
11	TRBV7-6	few	TRBJ1-1	.	CASRGGTRAFF	TGTGCCAGCAGGGGGGGAACGCGGGCTTTCTTT
14	TRBV28	medium-sized	TRBJ1-5	.	CASSFQHSNQPQHF	TGTGCCAGCAGTTTCCAGCATAGCAATCAGCCCCAGCATTTT